Listed below are T cell receptor beta chains from one sample, sequenced in a study of blood T cell repertoires in COVID-19. Method: immunoSEQ multiplex PCR; TCRdb's copy keeps in-frame clones and lacks some. The sample lists roughly 70,000 clones, 75% to 90% seen once, with around 5% in the top ten. Specimen: peripheral blood. Receptor source: a woman in her forties or fifties with active COVID-19. The CDR3 runs from the conserved cysteine through the conserved F or W. D genes are given only for firm matches. Size is omitted from some rows. Given values are once, few, many or a class for expanded clones.

TRBD1,TRBJ2-7,13,NA,TRBV19,CASTDRGIYEQYF,TGTGCCAGTACCGACAGGGGGATCTACGAGCAGTACTTC
NA,TRBJ1-5,15,NA,TRBV9,CASSTRGNFNQPQHF,TGTGCCAGCAGCACACGAGGGAATTTCAATCAGCCCCAGCATTTT
NA,TRBJ1-2,12,NA,TRBV6-5,CASSRGNYGYTF,TGTGCCAGCAGTAGGGGGAACTATGGCTACACCTTC
TRBD2,TRBJ2-5,17,few,TRBV9,CASSVDGLAAAQETQYF,TGTGCCAGCAGCGTAGATGGACTAGCGGCCGCCCAAGAGACCCAGTACTTC
TRBD1,TRBJ2-5,15,NA,TRBV19,CASSIWGTGKETQYF,TGTGCCAGTAGTATATGGGGGACAGGGAAAGAGACCCAGTACTTC
TRBD1,TRBJ1-1,14,NA,TRBV28,CASRTTGLNTEAFF,TGTGCCAGCAGGACGACAGGGCTGAACACTGAAGCTTTCTTT
TRBD1,TRBJ2-2,16,NA,TRBV28,CASSGTGTGSAGELFF,TGTGCCAGCAGTGGTACCGGGACAGGGAGCGCCGGGGAGCTGTTTTTT
TRBD1,TRBJ1-3,17,NA,TRBV19,CASSTGRTGESGNTIYF,TGTGCCAGTAGTACAGGAAGAACAGGGGAATCTGGAAACACCATATATTTT
TRBD2,TRBJ2-7,14,NA,TRBV5-5,CASSLASGQYEQYF,TGTGCCAGCAGCTTAGCTAGCGGCCAATACGAGCAGTACTTC
NA,TRBJ2-7,13,NA,TRBV12-3/TRBV12-4,CASTFPGAGEQYF,TGTGCCAGCACCTTCCCGGGAGCAGGCGAGCAGTACTTC
TRBD2,TRBJ2-1,16,NA,TRBV5-1,CASSLVSGSSYNEQFF,TGCGCCAGCAGCTTGGTAAGCGGGAGCTCCTACAATGAGCAGTTCTTC
TRBD1,TRBJ1-4,15,once,TRBV10-3,CAISEGGRSNEKLFF,TGTGCCATCAGTGAAGGGGGCCGAAGTAATGAAAAACTGTTTTTT
NA,TRBJ2-1,16,NA,TRBV24-1,CATSDYGGPVGNEQFF,TGTGCCACCAGTGATTATGGCGGCCCGGTCGGCAATGAGCAGTTCTTC
TRBD1,TRBJ2-7,12,NA,TRBV12-3/TRBV12-4,CATDRDRGEKYF,TGTGCCACTGACCGGGACAGGGGAGAGAAGTACTTC
TRBD1,TRBJ1-4,16,NA,TRBV23-1,CASSRATGGCSEKLFF,TGCGCCAGCAGCCGCGCGACAGGGGGATGCAGTGAAAAACTGTTTTTT
NA,TRBJ2-7,14,NA,TRBV30,CAWRPLGLFYEQYF,TGTGCCTGGAGGCCCCTGGGACTCTTCTACGAGCAGTACTTC
NA,TRBJ2-1,16,NA,TRBV18,CASSPSKGEGSNEQFF,TGTGCCAGCTCACCATCGAAAGGGGAAGGTAGCAATGAGCAGTTCTTC
NA,TRBJ1-5,14,once,TRBV18,CASSPGGGNQPQHF,TGTGCCAGCTCACCGGGCGGGGGAAATCAGCCCCAGCATTTT
NA,TRBJ1-1,13,NA,TRBV18,CASSPQMNTEAFF,TGTGCCAGCTCACCTCAGATGAACACTGAAGCTTTCTTT
TRBD1,TRBJ2-3,16,NA,TRBV7-2,CASSLGGQSSTDTQYF,TGTGCCAGCAGCTTAGGGGGACAGAGCAGCACAGATACGCAGTATTTT